Following are 25 T cell receptor beta chains from one sample sequenced in a study of spatial heterogeneity in lung cancer (dated by TCRdb to about 2019). Receptors were amplified or captured by 5' RACE. Instrument on record: NextSeq 500. TCRdb's own reprocessing of the public reads used fastp at Q25 and MiXCR and kept productive beta chains. Entries are consolidated by CDR3 protein sequence, retaining the most common genes and DNA. This sample lists about 95,000 distinct CDR3 sequences; approximately 8.5% were detected once. Less than 8.5% of the sample comes from the top ten. Explained via the paper, the time point label denotes: sample taken at primary tumor resection. TCR sequencing used whole RNA extracted from tumor and nontumor lung tissue, or from cryopreserved PBMC samples, without cell sorting. The sample here was PBMCs, taken at surgery. Every receptor here comes from a male donor with early-stage non-small cell lung cancer.

This clonotype was seen many times. The rearrangement links TRBV20-1 to TRBJ2-7; D is perhaps TRBD1 or TRBD2 (6 bases each). CDR3 size: 15 residues. V lost 2 bases to trimming and J lost 1 base, with 15 bases between them. Germline CDR1 and CDR2: DFQATT and SNEGSKA (reference sequence). The CDR3: CSARRWRGASYEQYF. Written as DNA, the CDR3 is TGCAGTGCTAGAAGATGGAGGGGGGCGTCCTACGAGCAGTACTTC.

This clonotype was detected ten times or more. CDR3: CASSQTVGQGGSPLHF. In DNA form, the CDR3 reads TGTGCCAGCAGCCAAACCGTGGGACAGGGTGGGTCACCCCTCCACTTT. V is TRBV3-1 and J is TRBJ1-6; 9 bases are shared with TRBD1. The CDR3 length is 16 residues. Germline assignment: CDR1 LGHDT and CDR2 YNNKEL (reference sequence). J lost 10 bases, V lost 2 bases, and 9 bases had no gene match.

This clonotype has a handful of counts. The chain combines TRBV28 with TRBJ2-2; the D gene is possibly TRBD2 (5 bases). The CDR3 length is 16 residues. Looked up from germline, CDR1 is MDHEN and CDR2 is SYDVKM. Trimming removed 5 bases from V and 3 bases from J, with 16 bases in between. The CDR3: CASSGSLGRYTGELFF. The CDR3 DNA follows: TGTGCCAGCAGTGGATCCTTGGGGAGATACACCGGGGAGCTGTTTTTT.

This clonotype was recorded a few times. V gene TRBV18 combines with J gene TRBJ1-6; D remains ambiguous. This CDR3 comprises 18 residues. From germline, CDR1 is KGHSH and CDR2 LQKENI. V dropped 3 bases and J dropped 0 bases, with 15 bases sitting between them. The CDR3 DNA is TGTGCCAGCTCACCGCGACGGGCCCCCAGCTCCTATAATTCACCCCTCCACTTT. It encodes CASSPRRAPSSYNSPLHF.

The table lists this clonotype with many counts. The chain is built from TRBV20-1 and TRBJ2-3; D uncertain. The CDR3 spans 12 residues. The germline V and J ends were trimmed by 1 base and 5 bases, with 7 bases remaining between them. CDR1 is DFQATT and CDR2 is SNEGSKA in the germline V gene (reference sequence). The chain's CDR3 is CSARVSGDTQYF. Here the CDR3 DNA reads TGCAGTGCTAGAGTCTCCGGAGATACGCAGTATTTT.

Only a few counts were recorded for this clonotype. V is TRBV4-2 and J is TRBJ1-5; possible D gene TRBD1, 6 bases. The V gene lost 0 bases and the J gene lost 5 bases, with 17 bases spanning the gap. Per germline, CDR1 LGHNA and CDR2 YNFKEQ. This CDR3 spans 17 amino acids. Written as DNA, the CDR3 is TGTGCCAGCAGCCAAGACCTAGTACAGGGACCTTATCAGCCCCAGCATTTT. Translating it yields CASSQDLVQGPYQPQHF.

This clonotype was observed a handful of times. The genes are TRBV28 and TRBJ2-7; D gene ambiguous. The CDR3 sequence is 13 residues long. V lost 2 bases to trimming and J lost 3 bases, with 8 bases between them. CDR1 is MDHEN, CDR2 SYDVKM, per germline. CDR3 residues: CASSLGPFYEQYF. The DNA for the CDR3 is TGTGCCAGCAGTTTAGGCCCCTTCTACGAGCAGTACTTC.

This clonotype occurred a few times. CDR3 amino acids: CASSPNLAGGGTDTQYF. The CDR3 DNA sequence: TGTGCCAGCAGTCCGAACCTAGCGGGAGGTGGCACAGATACGCAGTATTTT. This rearrangement joins TRBV28 to TRBJ2-3, with 11 positions matching TRBD2. The CDR3 sequence is 17 residues long. Trimming removed 5 bases from V and 1 base from J; junction bases left unmatched: 8. CDR1 is MDHEN and CDR2 is SYDVKM in the germline V gene.

This clonotype was seen ten or more times. The chain combines TRBV29-1 with TRBJ2-3, with a tentative D call TRBD2 (7 bases). CDR3 length equals 15 residues. V lost 6 bases to trimming and J lost 6 bases, with 22 bases between them. Germline loops: CDR1 SQVTM, CDR2 ANQGSEA. CDR3 sequence: CSVGGFSGGLDTQYF. CDR3 DNA sequence: TGCAGCGTCGGAGGCTTCTCGGGGGGCCTGGATACGCAGTATTTT.

This clonotype was detected only a few times. The V gene is TRBV3-1, the J gene TRBJ2-3; 9 positions match TRBD2. The CDR3 sequence is 16 residues long. Germline V lookup: CDR1 LGHDT, CDR2 YNNKEL (reference sequence). V gave up 3 bases and J gave up 0 bases; unmatched junction bases: 4. CDR3 in DNA: TGTGCCAGCAGCCAGGCCGGGACTAGCAGCACAGATACGCAGTATTTT. Protein sequence: CASSQAGTSSTDTQYF.

V and J are TRBV30 and TRBJ1-4; unclear D gene. The CDR3 is 15 amino acids. Germline V gene data show CDR1 as GTSNPN and CDR2 as SVGIG (reference sequence). Trimming pared 0 bases from V and 4 bases from J, leaving 12 bases between. The CDR3 DNA reads TGTGCCTGGAGTGTACAGAACAGAGATAATGAAAAACTGTTTTTT. This sequence encodes CAWSVQNRDNEKLFF. Full variable domain (remainder filled in from reference TRBV30 and TRBJ1-4): SQTIHQWPATLVQPVGSPLSLECTVEGTSNPNLYWYRQAAGRGLQLLFYSVGIGQISSEVPQNLSASRPQDRQFILSSKKLLLSDSGFYLCAWSVQNRDNEKLFFGSGTQLSVL.

This clonotype was seen only a few times. V usage is TRBV11-2 and J usage is TRBJ2-2; D call uncertain. This CDR3 contains 14 residues. Germline-derived CDR1 and CDR2 are SGHAT and FQNNGV. Trimming took 5 bases from V and 4 from J, leaving 11 bases between them. The CDR3 loop is CASSGGRATGELFF. CDR3 in DNA: TGTGCCAGCAGCGGCGGTAGAGCCACCGGGGAGCTGTTTTTT. Based on the CDR3 plus reference TRBV11-2 and TRBJ2-2, the full variable domain is EAGVAQSPRYKIIEKRQSVAFWCNPISGHATLYWYQQILGQGPKLLIQFQNNGVVDDSQLPKDRFSAERLKGVDSTLKIQPAKLEDSAVYLCASSGGRATGELFFGEGSRLTVL.

This clonotype was seen repeatedly, ten times or more. The CDR3 nucleotides are TGTGCCAGCTCACCCTCAGGGGGTGAAAAACTGTTTTTT. Its translation: CASSPSGGEKLFF. V is TRBV18 and J is TRBJ1-4; TRBD1 aligns across 7 bases. V gave up 3 bases and J gave up 7 bases; unmatched junction bases: 2. The CDR3 has 13 residues. Germline V CDR1 and CDR2: KGHSH, LQKENI. The full variable domain, in which reference TRBV18 and TRBJ1-4 provide the parts outside the CDR3, is NAGVMQNPRHLVRRRGQEARLRCSPMKGHSHVYWYRQLPEEGLKFMVYLQKENIIDESGMPKERFSAEFPKEGPSILRIQQVVRGDSAAYFCASSPSGGEKLFFGSGTQLSVL.

This clonotype appeared many times. The chain links TRBV7-2 to TRBJ2-2, with 7 nucleotides matching TRBD2. CDR1 and CDR2 (germline): SGHTA, FQGNSA. The CDR3 runs 16 residues. Trimming took 7 bases from V and 3 from J; bases not matched to a gene: 11. The CDR3: CASTPGLGRDTGELFF. CDR3 sequence (DNA): TGTGCCAGCACTCCGGGACTGGGGAGGGACACCGGGGAGCTGTTTTTT.

This clonotype was counted many times. The DNA of the CDR3 is TGCGCCAGCAGCGTGCCGGGACTAGCGGGGAGCTCTGGGGCCAACGTCCTGACTTTC. Protein sequence: CASSVPGLAGSSGANVLTF. The chain carries TRBV5-1 and TRBJ2-6, with 13 positions matching TRBD2. Germline V gives CDR1 SGHRS, CDR2 YFSETQ. This CDR3 is 19 amino acids long. Trimming took 4 bases from V and 0 from J; bases not matched to a gene: 7.

This clonotype was counted at least ten times. The rearrangement links TRBV6-1 to TRBJ2-3; D perhaps matches TRBD2 (5 bases). The germline gives CDR1 MNHNS, CDR2 SASEGT. The CDR3 sequence is 16 residues long. V dropped 6 bases and J dropped 6 bases, with 22 bases sitting between them. CDR3 coding DNA: TGTGCCAGCAGCTCCCTACTAGGATCAGCGTCGGATACGCAGTATTTT. It yields the protein CASSSLLGSASDTQYF.

The chain has TRBV7-8 and TRBJ2-5, with unresolved D. V was shortened by 0 bases and J by 7 bases, with 9 bases between the two germline ends. Per the germline V gene, CDR1 is SGHVS and CDR2 is FQNEAQ. The CDR3 has 13 residues. The CDR3 loop reads CASSLAEDRTQYF. The CDR3 DNA reads TGTGCCAGCAGCTTAGCAGAGGACCGGACCCAGTACTTC.

This clonotype was picked up many times. The gene calls are TRBV5-1 and TRBJ2-1; D is possibly TRBD1 or TRBD2 (6 bases each). Germline V gene data show CDR1 as SGHRS and CDR2 as YFSETQ. There are 14 residues in the CDR3. Trimming removed 4 bases at V and 4 bases at J, with 12 bases between. This CDR3 reads CASSQRGAYNEQFF. CDR3 nucleotides: TGCGCCAGCAGCCAAAGGGGGGCTTACAATGAGCAGTTCTTC.

This clonotype was seen more than once but under ten times. This chain uses TRBV20-1 with TRBJ2-2, with a weak D call TRBD1 (6 bases). The CDR3 is made up of 15 amino acids. V lost 0 bases to trimming and J lost 6 bases, with 14 bases between them. Germline V lookup: CDR1 DFQATT, CDR2 SNEGSKA (reference sequence). CDR3: CSAREWTRTAGELFF. The CDR3 DNA follows: TGCAGTGCTAGAGAATGGACACGGACAGCCGGGGAGCTGTTTTTT.

This clonotype occurred a few times. The rearrangement joins TRBV6-2 or TRBV6-3 to TRBJ2-3, with TRBD2 matching over 7 bases. CDR3 length: 16 residues. With V trimmed by 0 bases and J by 0 bases, 3 bases remained unmatched. Germline V lookup: CDR1 MNHEY, CDR2 SVGEGT. The CDR3 loop is CASSYSLASSTDTQYF. The DNA of the CDR3 is TGTGCCAGCAGTTACTCACTAGCGTCTAGCACAGATACGCAGTATTTT.

The rearrangement links TRBV15 to TRBJ1-5; no clear D. The CDR3 runs 13 residues. Germline V CDR1 and CDR2: LNHNV, YYDKDF (reference sequence). Deletions cut 0 bases from V and 3 bases from J, with 3 bases between. This chain's CDR3 is CATSREFNQPQHF. DNA of the CDR3: TGTGCCACCAGCAGAGAGTTCAATCAGCCCCAGCATTTT.

Many counts were recorded for this clonotype. The J gene is TRBJ1-2, the V gene TRBV5-5, with unresolved D. V was cut by 0 bases and J by 2 bases, with 8 bases left in between. The CDR3 contains 14 residues. Germline CDR1 SGHKS, CDR2 YYEKEE (reference sequence). This CDR3 reads CASSLVLGNYGYTF. In DNA, the CDR3 is TGTGCCAGCAGCTTGGTTTTGGGGAACTATGGCTACACCTTC. The full variable domain, with the rest looked up from reference TRBV5-5 and TRBJ1-2, is DAGVTQSPTHLIKTRGQQVTLRCSPISGHKSVSWYQQVLGQGPQFIFQYYEKEERGRGNFPDRFSARQFPNYSSELNVNALLLGDSALYLCASSLVLGNYGYTFGSGTRLTVV.

This clonotype has a count of ten or more. The CDR3 loop reads CASSPGQTSSGNTIYF. CDR3 coding DNA: TGTGCCAGCAGCCCGGGACAGACCAGCTCTGGAAACACCATATATTTT. V usage is TRBV11-1 and J usage is TRBJ1-3, with 7 bases identical to TRBD1. The CDR3 contains 16 residues. V lost 5 bases to trimming and J lost 0 bases; unmatched junction nucleotides: 7. Per germline, CDR1 SGHAT and CDR2 FQDESV (reference sequence).

The sample holds a few counts of this clonotype. The chain recombines TRBV5-4 with TRBJ2-7; no clear D. The CDR3 runs 14 residues. CDR1 SGHNT and CDR2 YYREEE come from the germline V gene (reference sequence). Trimming removed 4 bases from V and 2 bases from J, with 13 bases in between. The CDR3 region is CASSHPDTTYEQYF. DNA for the CDR3: TGTGCCAGCAGCCACCCCGACACCACCTACGAGCAGTACTTC.

This clonotype was picked up a small number of times. This chain joins TRBV7-9 and TRBJ2-5, with 15 bases aligning to TRBD2. The CDR3 consists of 16 residues. V lost 5 bases and J lost 3; bases outside the gene matches: 4. Germline CDR1 is SEHNR and CDR2 is FQNEAQ (reference sequence). The CDR3 DNA sequence: TGTGCCAGCAGCGCTAGGACTAGCGGGAGGGAAGAGACCCAGTACTTC. This encodes CASSARTSGREETQYF.